This is a list of T cell receptor beta chains from one sample in a study of blood T cell repertoires in COVID-19. The method was immunoSEQ multiplex PCR; TCRdb's version includes in-frame clones alone and lacks a portion of them. This table has 96,000 or so clones, 85% to 95% appearing once. Sequences were obtained from peripheral blood. The receptors derive from a man aged 60 to 75 with acute or convalescent COVID-19. CDR3s include the opening cysteine and the closing phenylalanine or tryptophan. D genes are given only for firm matches. Rows may omit the clone size; those that give it use once, few, many or a size class.

V gene	D gene	clone size	J gene	CDR3 protein	CDR3 DNA
TRBV6-6	.	few	TRBJ2-7	CASRNPQGFYEQYF	TGTGCCAGCAGAAACCCTCAGGGCTTCTACGAGCAGTACTTC
TRBV9	TRBD1	.	TRBJ1-2	CASSPRTGANYGYTF	TGTGCCAGCAGCCCACGGACAGGTGCTAACTATGGCTACACCTTC
TRBV11-1	.	.	TRBJ2-5	CAAGLKETQYF	TGTGCCGCGGGTTTGAAAGAGACCCAGTACTTC
TRBV2	TRBD1	.	TRBJ2-7	CASITGTGGEGPYEQYF	TGTGCCAGCATAACCGGGACAGGAGGCGAGGGCCCCTACGAGCAGTACTTC
TRBV6-5	TRBD2	.	TRBJ2-1	CASSLLAGGWNEQFF	TGTGCCAGCAGCCTACTAGCGGGAGGGTGGAATGAGCAGTTCTTC
TRBV7-2	.	.	TRBJ2-3	CASSQDGRRDTDTQYF	TGTGCCAGCAGCCAGGACGGCAGGAGGGACACAGATACGCAGTATTTT
TRBV18	TRBD1	.	TRBJ1-1	CASSPGDRGRRTEAFF	TGTGCCAGCTCACCAGGAGACAGGGGGCGCCGAACTGAAGCTTTCTTT
TRBV4-3	.	.	TRBJ2-2	CASSQRTGGTNTGELFF	TGCGCCAGCAGCCAAAGAACCGGGGGTACTAACACCGGGGAGCTGTTTTTT
TRBV5-1	TRBD1	.	TRBJ2-2	CASSKDREPNTGELFF	TGCGCCAGCTCTAAGGACAGGGAACCGAACACCGGGGAGCTGTTTTTT
TRBV10-1	.	.	TRBJ1-5	CASTVTPGQGPDQPQHF	TGCGCCAGCACCGTGACTCCAGGGCAGGGGCCCGATCAGCCCCAGCATTTT
TRBV20-1	.	.	TRBJ1-5	CSASPGYSNQPQHF	TGCAGTGCTAGTCCGGGATATAGCAATCAGCCCCAGCATTTT
TRBV5-5	.	once	TRBJ2-1	CASSLGSGFYNEQFF	TGTGCCAGCAGCTTGGGCTCAGGGTTTTACAATGAGCAGTTCTTC
TRBV29-1	.	.	TRBJ2-2	CSVEEGPANTGELFF	TGCAGCGTTGAAGAGGGGCCCGCGAACACCGGGGAGCTGTTTTTT
TRBV18	.	.	TRBJ2-7	CASSAESGHYEQYF	TGTGCCAGCTCAGCAGAGTCAGGGCACTACGAGCAGTACTTC
TRBV6-5	TRBD2	.	TRBJ2-1	CASSGLGASYNEQFF	TGTGCCAGTTCGGGACTAGGGGCGTCCTACAATGAGCAGTTCTTC
TRBV27	.	.	TRBJ1-6	CASSSLRQSYNSPLHF	TGTGCCAGCAGTTCCCTCCGACAGTCGTATAATTCACCCCTCCACTTT
TRBV7-8	TRBD1	.	TRBJ1-3	CASSLGTVEGNTIYF	TGTGCCAGCAGCCTCGGGACAGTGGAAGGAAACACCATATATTTT
TRBV7-8	.	.	TRBJ1-1	CASSGGGESTEAFF	TGTGCCAGCAGCGGGGGGGGAGAGAGCACTGAAGCTTTCTTT
TRBV5-6	TRBD1	.	TRBJ1-1	CASSWGQANTEAFF	TGTGCCAGCAGCTGGGGACAGGCGAACACTGAAGCTTTCTTT
TRBV28	.	once	TRBJ2-1	CASSLTSVFPAAGQAPNEQFF	TGTGCCAGCAGTTTAACATCAGTGTTCCCCGCAGCGGGTCAGGCTCCCAATGAGCAGTTCTTC
TRBV19	TRBD2	.	TRBJ2-1	CASSILAGAPNEQFF	TGTGCCAGTAGTATCCTAGCGGGAGCCCCTAATGAGCAGTTCTTC
TRBV4-3	.	.	TRBJ1-1	CASSQDQRTEAFF	TGCGCCAGCAGCCAAGATCAGCGGACTGAAGCTTTCTTT
TRBV28	TRBD2	.	TRBJ2-1	CASSLTRLASLRNNEQFF	TGTGCCAGCAGTTTAACCCGACTAGCGTCCCTAAGGAACAATGAGCAGTTCTTC
TRBV7-8	TRBD2	.	TRBJ2-7	CASSFRAGGPRDYEQYF	TGTGCCAGCAGCTTTCGAGCGGGAGGCCCCCGAGACTACGAGCAGTACTTC
TRBV7-2	TRBD1	.	TRBJ2-7	CASSLGTRGLYEQYF	TGTGCCAGCAGCTTGGGCACCAGGGGGCTCTACGAGCAGTACTTC
TRBV5-6	TRBD1	.	TRBJ1-2	CASSLDRGLGYTF	TGTGCCAGCAGCTTAGACAGGGGGCTGGGCTACACCTTC
TRBV6-5	TRBD1	.	TRBJ2-1	CASSRTTGGWNEQFF	TGTGCCAGCAGCCGGACGACAGGGGGGTGGAATGAGCAGTTCTTC